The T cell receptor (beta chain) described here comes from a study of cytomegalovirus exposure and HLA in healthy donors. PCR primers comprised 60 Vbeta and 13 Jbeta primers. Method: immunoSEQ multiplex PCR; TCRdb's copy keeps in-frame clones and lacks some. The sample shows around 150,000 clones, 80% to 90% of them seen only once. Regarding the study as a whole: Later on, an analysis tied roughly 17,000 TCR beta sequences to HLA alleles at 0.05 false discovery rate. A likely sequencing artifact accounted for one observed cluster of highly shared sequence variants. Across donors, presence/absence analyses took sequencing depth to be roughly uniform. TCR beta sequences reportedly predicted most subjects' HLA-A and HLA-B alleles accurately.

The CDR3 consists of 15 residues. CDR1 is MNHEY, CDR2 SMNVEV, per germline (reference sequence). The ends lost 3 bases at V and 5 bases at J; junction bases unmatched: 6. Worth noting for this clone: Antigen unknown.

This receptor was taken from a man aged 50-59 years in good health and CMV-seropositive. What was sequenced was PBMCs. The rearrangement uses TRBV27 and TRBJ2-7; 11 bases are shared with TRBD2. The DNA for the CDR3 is TGTGCCAGCAGTTTGGCCGGGACTAGCGGTCACGAGCAGTACGTC. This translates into CASSLAGTSGHEQYV.